The subject of this entry is one TCR beta chain. This receptor's antigen is unknown. Per-base qualities were not stored, and no clone one base away is much larger. The sample originates from a study of OX40 agonist ivuxolimab in advanced cancers. Notes on the research overall: Ivuxolimab, which targeted the costimulatory receptor OX40 (CD134), was an agonistic, fully human IgG2 monoclonal antibody. Intravenous ivuxolimab was administered to patients every 2 weeks at six dose levels: 0.01, 0.1, 0.3, 1.5, 3 and 10 mg/kg. Of the 52 patients in dose escalation, approximately 20 had hepatocellular carcinoma, approximately 15 had melanoma, 9 had renal cell carcinoma and 9 had head and neck cancer. The dose-escalation cohort was around 83% male with a mean age of 60 years, ranging from about 23 to 85. Prior anti-PD-1, anti-PD-L1 or anti-CTLA-4 therapy was permitted, and checkpoint inhibitors had been received by about 44% of dose-escalation patients. Partial responses occurred in three dose-escalation patients: two with cutaneous melanoma and one with hepatocellular carcinoma. Peripheral TCRbeta sequencing was intended to test whether TCR sequence diversity was altered and clonal T-cell expansion was caused by ivuxolimab. The paper reports the monotherapy dose-escalation portion (N ≈ 52 patients) of the phase I ivuxolimab trial. Study-wide conclusions, independent of this receptor: At doses of 0.1 to 3.0 mg/kg, clonal expansion of both CD4+ and CD8+ T cells in blood was seen between baseline and week 6. Low levels of normalized T-cell clonal expansion were also seen in some patients who did not respond. Antigen specificity was not determined for the clonally expanded peripheral T cells. After ivuxolimab, expanded clones were on average more numerous among CD8+ T cells than among CD4+ T cells. Partial responders in the 0.1-3.0 mg/kg groups had among the lowest normalized peripheral clonal expansion, especially among CD8+ T cells.

For sequencing of the TCRbeta CDR3 region, genomic DNA was extracted from the sorted cells. TCRbeta CDR3 regions were sequenced using the immunoSEQ Assay. This immuneACCESS table, as held by TCRdb, lists in-frame sequences with V and J called but not all clones. Of the missing ones, under half trace to an unresolved V gene in checked studies; the others have no known cause. In all, the sample holds 25,000 to 35,000 clones, and about four fifths of those were seen once. Roughly 21% of the sample comes from the top ten. Compared with germline, V lacks 6 bases and J lacks 7 bases; bases without a gene match: 4. From its cysteine to its phenylalanine, the CDR3 spans 13 amino acids. The DNA shown is the 39-base CDR3, in frame from base 1. For CDR1 and CDR2, the germline V gene lists SNHLY and FYNNEI. The trial excluded patients who had a history of autoimmune disease or who were on systemic immunosuppression. Peripheral blood for TCR sequencing was collected from all dose cohorts at baseline, on cycle 4 day 1, and on cycle 7 day 1. Samples came from an open-label, multicenter, first-in-human phase I dose-escalation trial of ivuxolimab. Adults with locally advanced or metastatic head and neck squamous cell, hepatocellular, melanoma or renal cell carcinoma were enrolled in the trial. Before TCR sequencing, CD4+ T cells and CD8+ T cells from peripheral blood were sorted into separate populations.

The specimen comprised CD4+ or CD8+ T cells sorted from blood, sampled in a trial of the OX40 agonist ivuxolimab. This clonotype was sampled from an adult with an advanced solid tumor such as melanoma, head and neck, liver or kidney cancer. The receptor chain draws on TRBV2 and TRBJ2-1, and 9 junctional nucleotides match TRBD1. The nucleotides read TGTGCCAGCAGACAGGGGGCAGGTAATGAGCAGTTCTTC. Its protein reads: CASRQGAGNEQFF.